These 31 T cell receptor beta chains share one sample of origin, sequenced in a study of blood T cell repertoires in COVID-19. The table came from immunoSEQ multiplex PCR; TCRdb's copy has only in-frame clones and leaves some out. The table shows around 150,000 clones, with 80% to 90% occurring only once. Specimen: peripheral blood. These receptors all come from a human donor in a cohort sampled during active COVID-19.

The gene calls are TRBV28 and TRBJ2-7; the D is unclear. V lost 4 bases and J lost 10, with 17 bases in between. The CDR3 runs 13 residues. Germline V CDR1 and CDR2: MDHEN, SYDVKM. The CDR3 protein is CASSSVGRLGQYF. For the CDR3, the DNA is TGTGCCAGCAGTTCCGTGGGCCGGCTCGGTCAGTACTTC.

This chain uses TRBV27 with TRBJ2-1; 8 bases line up with TRBD1. Per germline, CDR1 MNHEY and CDR2 SMNVEV (reference sequence). The CDR3 has 12 amino acids. Trimming cost V 8 bases and J 10 bases; bases outside gene matches: 7. The CDR3, as DNA: TGTGCCAGCGGGACAGGCAGAGGGGAGCAGTTCTTC. Protein product: CASGTGRGEQFF.

The genes are TRBV5-6 and TRBJ1-3; D unresolved. This CDR3 region has 12 residues. V lost 4 bases, J lost 0 bases, and 2 bases lay in between. Germline V gene sequence: CDR1 SGHDT, CDR2 YYEEEE. The CDR3 DNA reads TGTGCCAGCAGCCACTCTGGAAACACCATATATTTT. Translated, it gives CASSHSGNTIYF. The full variable domain, its missing parts supplied by reference TRBV5-6 and TRBJ1-3, is DAGVTQSPTHLIKTRGQQVTLRCSPKSGHDTVSWYQQALGQGPQFIFQYYEEEERQRGNFPDRFSGHQFPNYSSELNVNALLLGDSALYLCASSHSGNTIYFGEGSWLTVV.

This chain connects TRBV29-1 to TRBJ1-1; 7 nucleotides line up with TRBD1. The CDR3 is 13 residues long. Germline trimming cut 3 bases from V and 1 base from J; bases unmatched to any gene: 2. From germline, CDR1 is SQVTM and CDR2 ANQGSEA. The CDR3 is CSVDRQGNTEAFF. In DNA, the CDR3 is TGCAGCGTTGATAGACAGGGGAACACTGAAGCTTTCTTT.

This clone was observed a handful of times. The rearrangement links TRBV6-5 to TRBJ2-7; TRBD1 agrees at 10 bases. The CDR3 is 15 residues long. Germline V gene lookup returns CDR1 MNHEY and CDR2 SVGAGI. V lost 2 bases to trimming and J lost 3 bases; unmatched junction nucleotides: 4. The CDR3 sequence: CASSYDGQGVYEQYF. The CDR3 DNA is TGTGCCAGCAGTTACGACGGACAGGGGGTCTACGAGCAGTACTTC.

J is TRBJ1-3 and V is TRBV6-5; weak D call: TRBD1 (5 bases). Germline loops: CDR1 MNHEY, CDR2 SVGAGI. V was cut by 10 bases and J by 1 base, with 17 bases left in between. This CDR3 has 15 residues. The CDR3 bases are TGTGCCACCAGCCGGGGGGGAAGGTCTGGAAACACCATATATTTT. Amino acid sequence: CATSRGGRSGNTIYF.

The chain uses TRBV7-9 and TRBJ2-7; possibly TRBD2 for D (5 bases). Between the trimmed V and J ends, which lost 7 bases and 3 bases, there was a span of 10 bases. The CDR3 has 12 amino acids. The germline V gene has CDR1 SEHNR and CDR2 FQNEAQ (reference sequence). CDR3 sequence reads: CASKFGDYEQYF. The CDR3 coding sequence is TGTGCCAGCAAGTTCGGGGACTACGAGCAGTACTTC.

The gene calls are TRBV30 and TRBJ2-2; D unresolved. Trimming removed 7 bases at V and 5 bases at J, with 17 bases between. CDR3 length: 14 residues. CDR1 is GTSNPN, CDR2 SVGIG, per germline (reference sequence). CDR3 loop: CASQPGSRTGELFF. The CDR3 nucleotides read TGTGCCTCCCAGCCCGGGTCGAGGACCGGGGAGCTGTTTTTT.

V is TRBV7-2 and J is TRBJ2-7; 11 bases match TRBD2. The trim removed 2 bases at V and 2 bases at J, leaving 2 bases unmatched. The CDR3 has 15 residues. CDR1 is SGHTA, CDR2 FQGNSA, per germline. This CDR3 is CASSLLAGGAYEQYF. CDR3 nucleotide sequence: TGTGCCAGCAGCTTACTAGCGGGAGGTGCCTACGAGCAGTACTTC.

This clone has only one observation. As DNA, the CDR3 is TGTGCCACCAGCAGAGGGCCTTCTTACCCGGGACTGCGGAGCTCCTACGAGCAGTACTTC. Translated: CATSRGPSYPGLRSSYEQYF. The chain is built from TRBV15 and TRBJ2-7; D is perhaps TRBD2 (6 bases). The CDR3 length is 20 residues. Germline V gene lookup returns CDR1 LNHNV and CDR2 YYDKDF (reference sequence). Trimming took 1 base from V and 0 from J, leaving 25 bases between them.

The chain employs TRBV4-3 and TRBJ2-7; TRBD2 agrees at 7 bases. The V and J ends lost 0 bases and 1 base, in that order; junction bases with no gene match: 18. The CDR3 is 20 residues long. In germline, CDR1 is LGHNA, CDR2 YSLEER. The DNA for the CDR3 is TGCGCCAGCAGCCAAGAATCTCACTTTCGGGGGGATAGTATTTCCTACGAGCAGTACTTC. It translates to CASSQESHFRGDSISYEQYF.

The chain links TRBV10-3 to TRBJ1-5; D is perhaps TRBD1 (6 bases). Trimming cost V 5 bases and J 7 bases, with 15 bases left between them. The CDR3 has 14 residues. Germline CDR1 and CDR2: ENHRY and SYGVKD. CDR3 residues: CAISKQGEDQPQHF. CDR3 coding DNA: TGTGCCATCAGTAAACAGGGAGAGGACCAGCCCCAGCATTTT.

The chain has TRBV7-9 and TRBJ2-1, with 9 bases matching TRBD1. V shed 3 bases, J shed 6 bases, and the junction held 15 bases outside the gene matches. From germline, CDR1 is SEHNR and CDR2 FQNEAQ (reference sequence). This CDR3 has 18 residues. The CDR3 loop is CASSFPGTGLPSGNEQFF. The DNA for the CDR3 is TGTGCCAGCAGCTTCCCCGGGACAGGGCTTCCCTCTGGCAATGAGCAGTTCTTC.

This clone was detected only a few times. CDR3 bases: TGTGCCAGCAGCCCCCCTGGAGTTAACTATGGCTACACCTTC. Translating gives CASSPPGVNYGYTF. The J gene is TRBJ1-2, the V gene TRBV7-9; D is ambiguous. The germline CDR1 and CDR2 sequences are SEHNR and FQNEAQ (reference sequence). Between the trimmed V and J ends, which lost 5 bases and 1 base, there was a span of 11 bases. The CDR3 is 14 amino acids. Together with reference TRBV7-9 and TRBJ1-2, the CDR3 gives the full variable domain: DTGVSQNPRHKITKRGQNVTFRCDPISEHNRLYWYRQTLGQGPEFLTYFQNEAQLEKSRLLSDRFSAERPKGSFSTLEIQRTEQGDSAMYLCASSPPGVNYGYTFGSGTRLTVV.

This clone was detected only once. This chain joins TRBV10-1 and TRBJ2-5; possible D gene TRBD2, 7 bases. The CDR3 extends over 15 amino acids. Trimming pared 4 bases from V and 5 bases from J, leaving 17 bases between. CDR1 is WNHNN, CDR2 SYGVQD, per germline (reference sequence). This CDR3 is CASSASEGGGETQYF. In nucleotides, the CDR3 is TGCGCCAGCAGTGCCTCCGAGGGGGGAGGGGAGACCCAGTACTTC.

The rearrangement uses TRBV2 and TRBJ1-2; 10 positions agree with TRBD1. The CDR3 extends over 12 amino acids. Unmatched junction bases numbered 5, after V lost 7 bases and J lost 9 bases. Per the germline V gene, CDR1 is SNHLY and CDR2 is FYNNEI. CDR3: CASNLDRGSYTF. CDR3 bases: TGTGCCAGCAATTTGGACAGGGGGAGCTACACCTTC.

The CDR3, as DNA: TGTGCCAGCAGACCCGAGGGACAGGGGTACAATGAGCAGTTCTTC. Protein: CASRPEGQGYNEQFF. J is TRBJ2-1 and V is TRBV6-4; TRBD1 matches 10 bases. The CDR3 consists of 15 residues. With V trimmed by 6 bases and J by 4 bases, 6 bases remained unmatched. Germline V lookup: CDR1 MRHNA, CDR2 SNTAGT.

This clone showed up just a few times. This chain joins TRBV6-1 and TRBJ1-1, with unresolved D. The CDR3 loop spans 12 amino acids. Trimming removed 2 bases at V and 3 bases at J, with 4 bases between. CDR1 is MNHNS and CDR2 is SASEGT in the germline V gene. CDR3 nucleotides: TGTGCCAGCAGTGAACAATACACTGAAGCTTTCTTT. This sequence encodes CASSEQYTEAFF.

V gene TRBV6-2 or TRBV6-3 combines with J gene TRBJ1-5; the match to TRBD1 covers 7 bases. Looked up from germline, CDR1 is MNHEY and CDR2 is SVGEGT. The J segment lost 3 bases and the V segment lost 2 bases, leaving 16 bases of the junction unmatched. There are 19 residues in the CDR3. CDR3 protein: CASSYPHLRQGKVNQPQHF. In nucleotides, the CDR3 is TGTGCCAGCAGTTACCCTCACCTCCGACAGGGAAAGGTCAATCAGCCCCAGCATTTT.

This clone has a handful of counts. This chain joins TRBV29-1 and TRBJ1-2; tentative D call: TRBD1 (5 bases). Trimming cost V 4 bases and J 6 bases, with 9 bases left between them. This CDR3 has 11 residues. Germline-derived CDR1 and CDR2 are SQVTM and ANQGSEA. The CDR3 nucleotides are TGCAGCGTTGGCCCGGGGGATGGCTACACCTTC. Amino acids: CSVGPGDGYTF.

The chain links TRBV7-2 to TRBJ2-7, with a tentative D call TRBD1 (5 bases). Germline V gives CDR1 SGHTA, CDR2 FQGNSA. V dropped 7 bases and J dropped 5 bases, with 18 bases sitting between them. The CDR3 loop spans 14 amino acids. In DNA form, the CDR3 reads TGTGCCAGCATCAAGCTCAGGGAAAGCAACGAGCAGTACTTC. This translates into CASIKLRESNEQYF.

This clone was seen only a few times. The chain employs TRBV6-2 or TRBV6-3 and TRBJ2-7; weak D call: TRBD2 (6 bases). The germline CDR1 and CDR2 sequences are MNHEY and SVGEGT. The CDR3 sequence is 18 residues long. V was cut by 5 bases and J by 0 bases, with 23 bases left in between. The chain's CDR3 is CASSPQSGTPYFSYEQYF. CDR3 sequence (DNA): TGTGCCAGCAGTCCACAGTCGGGGACTCCCTATTTCTCCTACGAGCAGTACTTC.

The rearrangement joins TRBV11-2 to TRBJ2-1; 9 positions agree with TRBD1. This CDR3 comprises 14 residues. The J segment lost 9 bases and the V segment lost 6 bases, leaving 9 bases of the junction unmatched. Germline V gene data show CDR1 as SGHAT and CDR2 as FQNNGV. The CDR3 bases are TGTGCCAGCAGGGAACAGGGGGCAACGATTGAGCAGTTCTTC. Translating gives CASREQGATIEQFF.

V gene TRBV6-5 combines with J gene TRBJ1-4; possibly TRBD1 for D (6 bases). Trimming stripped 2 bases from V and 4 bases from J, with 11 bases between. The CDR3 extends over 15 amino acids. Germline V gene data show CDR1 as MNHEY and CDR2 as SVGAGI. CDR3 coding DNA: TGTGCCAGCAGTTACCTGACAGGCCTTAATGAAAAACTGTTTTTT. This gives the protein CASSYLTGLNEKLFF.

The DNA of the CDR3 is TGTGCCAGCAGCCCGCCGACAGGGCTTGAGTACGAGCAGTACTTC. Amino acids: CASSPPTGLEYEQYF. V gene TRBV7-9 combines with J gene TRBJ2-7, with 7 bases aligning to TRBD1. Looked up from germline, CDR1 is SEHNR and CDR2 is FQNEAQ (reference sequence). This CDR3 comprises 15 residues. V lost 5 bases and J lost 4; bases outside the gene matches: 11.

The genes are TRBV5-1 and TRBJ2-7, with D tentatively TRBD2 (5 bases). Germline assignment: CDR1 SGHRS and CDR2 YFSETQ. This CDR3 spans 15 amino acids. The germline V and J ends were trimmed by 0 bases and 3 bases, with 13 bases remaining between them. The CDR3, as DNA: TGCGCCAGCAGCTTGGCGGGGAGTAACCTCTACGAGCAGTACTTC. Its translation: CASSLAGSNLYEQYF. Full variable domain (missing parts from reference TRBV5-1 and TRBJ2-7): KAGVTQTPRYLIKTRGQQVTLSCSPISGHRSVSWYQQTPGQGLQFLFEYFSETQRNKGNFPGRFSGRQFSNSRSEMNVSTLELGDSALYLCASSLAGSNLYEQYFGPGTRLTVT.

CDR3 bases: TGTGCCAGCAGCCCGGGACAGGGGCTATACGAGCAGTACTTC. It codes for CASSPGQGLYEQYF. The genes are TRBV3-1 (or the pseudogene TRBV3-2) and TRBJ2-7; 10 bases fit TRBD1. The V gene's germline CDR1 is LGHDT and CDR2 YNNKEL (reference sequence). The CDR3 extends over 14 amino acids. V was clipped by 4 bases and J by 4 bases; unmatched bases: 4.

This rearrangement joins TRBV19 to TRBJ1-1; TRBD1 is a possible D gene (5 bases). CDR3 length equals 14 residues. CDR1 and CDR2 from the germline V gene are LNHDA and SQIVND (reference sequence). Trimming removed 7 bases at V and 3 bases at J, with 15 bases between. The CDR3 DNA is TGTGCCAGTAAAGCAGGGAAGATTGACACTGAAGCTTTCTTT. Translated: CASKAGKIDTEAFF.

The rearrangement joins TRBV4-3 to TRBJ2-7, with TRBD2 matching 10 bases. The V segment lost 3 bases and the J segment 3 bases; nucleotides outside the gene matches: 5. This CDR3 comprises 15 residues. CDR1 LGHNA and CDR2 YSLEER come from the germline V gene. The CDR3 sequence is CASSQGTSGNYEQYF. CDR3 nucleotides: TGCGCCAGCAGCCAGGGCACTAGCGGGAACTACGAGCAGTACTTC.

The chain is built from TRBV7-9 and TRBJ1-1, with no clear D. In germline, CDR1 is SEHNR, CDR2 FQNEAQ (reference sequence). The CDR3 length is 15 residues. Deletions cut 6 bases from V and 2 bases from J, with 16 bases between. CDR3 coding DNA: TGTGCCAGCAGAACTAGGACGGAACTTAACACTGAAGCTTTCTTT. Its translation: CASRTRTELNTEAFF.

The V gene is TRBV27, the J gene TRBJ2-1, with D hard to call. The CDR3 has 15 amino acids. The germline V gene encodes CDR1 MNHEY and CDR2 SMNVEV (reference sequence). Trimming left V 3 bases short and J 0 bases short, with 9 bases between. The CDR3 nucleotides read TGTGCCAGCAGTTTCGACCACAGCTCCTACAATGAGCAGTTCTTC. Translation: CASSFDHSSYNEQFF.